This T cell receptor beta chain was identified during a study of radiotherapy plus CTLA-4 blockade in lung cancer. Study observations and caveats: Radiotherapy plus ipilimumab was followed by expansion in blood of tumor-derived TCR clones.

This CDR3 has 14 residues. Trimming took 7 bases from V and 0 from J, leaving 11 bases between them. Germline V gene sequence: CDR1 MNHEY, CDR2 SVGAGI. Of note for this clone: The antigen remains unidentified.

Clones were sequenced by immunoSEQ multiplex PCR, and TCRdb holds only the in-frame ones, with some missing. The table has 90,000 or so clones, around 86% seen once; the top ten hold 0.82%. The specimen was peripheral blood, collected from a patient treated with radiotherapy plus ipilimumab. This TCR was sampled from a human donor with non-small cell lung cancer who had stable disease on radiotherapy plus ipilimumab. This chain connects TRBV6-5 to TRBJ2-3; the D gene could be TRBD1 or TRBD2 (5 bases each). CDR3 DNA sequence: TGTGCCAGCAACCGGGACGCCAGCACAGATACGCAGTATTTT. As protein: CASNRDASTDTQYF.